These 4 T cell receptor beta chains share one sample of origin, sequenced in a study of cytomegalovirus exposure and HLA in healthy donors. It was with 60 Vbeta and 13 Jbeta primers that the PCR ran. Sequenced by immunoSEQ multiplex PCR; TCRdb stores in-frame clones only, minus some. The data contain about 300,000 clones, about nine tenths of them singletons. The sample taken for sequencing was PBMCs. The origin of the receptors is a man aged 35 to 55 in good health and CMV-seropositive.

About this clone itself: Other DNA sequences of this sample code for an identical CDR3. The chain links TRBV11-2 to TRBJ1-1; D is unclear. Between the trimmed V and J ends, which lost 1 base and 5 bases, there was a span of 8 bases. In germline, CDR1 is SGHAT, CDR2 FQNNGV. This CDR3 contains 13 residues. The CDR3 DNA follows: TGTGCCAGCAGCTTAGGAGGGAGGACTGAAGCTTTCTTT. Translating gives CASSLGGRTEAFF.

The chain links TRBV18 to TRBJ2-3, with D possibly being TRBD2 (6 bases). Per the germline V gene, CDR1 is KGHSH and CDR2 is LQKENI. The CDR3 contains 15 residues. Trimming took off 7 bases at V and 3 bases at J, with 17 bases between the two ends. The CDR3: CASLQRLAWTDTQYF. CDR3 nucleotide sequence: TGTGCCAGCTTGCAGCGGCTAGCGTGGACAGATACGCAGTATTTT.

The chain has TRBV10-1 and TRBJ1-1; tentative D call: TRBD1 (6 bases). The germline gives CDR1 WNHNN, CDR2 SYGVQD (reference sequence). The length of the CDR3 is 16 residues. Deletions cut 6 bases from V and 2 bases from J, with 19 bases between. CDR3 sequence reads: CASSRDRSRLNTEAFF. DNA of the CDR3: TGCGCCAGCAGCCGAGACAGGTCCAGACTAAACACTGAAGCTTTCTTT.

The V call is TRBV7-9, the J call TRBJ1-1, with D maybe TRBD1 (6 bases). Germline CDR1 SEHNR, CDR2 FQNEAQ (reference sequence). V gave up 4 bases and J gave up 7 bases, with 16 bases separating them. This CDR3 spans 14 amino acids. The CDR3 DNA follows: TGTGCCAGCAGCTCCCTGGTCGGACAGAATGAAGCTTTCTTT. This encodes CASSSLVGQNEAFF.